The clone carrying this TCR beta chain has more than one count but fewer than ten. Trimming stripped 2 bases from V and 2 bases from J, with 12 bases between. Germline V gene sequence: CDR1 KGHSH, CDR2 LQKENI. CDR3 length: 15 residues. Authors' methods: Reference gene primers were amplified, and this amplification served to estimate nucleated cell counts. Some clones are missing from TCRdb's copy, which holds only in-frame ones; the method was immunoSEQ multiplex PCR. V, J and clone size are taken as reported in that table, and D and trimming were inferred from the DNA itself. Of 65,000 or so clones in the sample, just under 80% were seen once. The sample belongs to a study of blood T cell repertoires in COVID-19. Overall study context: Donors in the United States, Italy and Spain gave samples during acute or convalescent COVID-19.

The TCR sequence derives from a human donor in a cohort sampled during active COVID-19. The material sequenced was peripheral blood. The chain joins TRBV18 to TRBJ1-1; D not resolved. The CDR3 DNA follows: TGTGCCAGCTCACCAGCGGCGGTGCGAAACACTGAAGCTTTCTTT. Amino acid sequence: CASSPAAVRNTEAFF.